The 30 T cell receptor beta chains below were found in one sample sequenced in a study of early T cells in non-severe SARS-CoV-2 infection. TCRdb passed the 5' RACE reads through MiXCR, listing each CDR3 protein once. The sample lists fewer than 100,000 distinct CDR3 sequences; around 5.6% were seen once. Material for sequencing was whole blood. These receptors all come from an adult who was a healthcare worker with PCR-confirmed SARS-CoV-2 infection or an uninfected control (not recorded which).

This chain links TRBV20-1 with TRBJ2-4; D remains ambiguous. This CDR3 has 14 residues. V was clipped by 0 bases and J by 0 bases, with 6 bases between them. Germline-derived CDR1 and CDR2 are DFQATT and SNEGSKA (reference sequence). The CDR3 here is CSARENLAKNIQYF. For the CDR3, the DNA is TGCAGTGCTAGAGAAAACCTAGCCAAAAACATTCAGTACTTC.

The CDR3 bases are TGTGCTAGTGGCCCACCAGGGGCAGGGATCTCTGGAAACACCATATATTTT. This sequence encodes CASGPPGAGISGNTIYF. The gene calls are TRBV12-5 and TRBJ1-3; D might be TRBD1 (6 bases). V lost 6 bases to trimming and J lost 0 bases, with 18 bases between them. The CDR3 loop spans 17 amino acids. Germline CDR1 and CDR2: LGHNT and FRNRAP.

This clonotype was recorded many times. This CDR3 reads CASSSDRNSNQPQHF. DNA of the CDR3: TGTGCCAGCAGCTCTGACAGGAATAGCAATCAGCCCCAGCATTTT. The chain has TRBV6-5 and TRBJ1-5; a possible D gene is TRBD1 (6 bases). Germline lookup yields CDR1 MNHEY and CDR2 SVGAGI. V shed 6 bases and J shed 0 bases, with 12 bases lying between them. This CDR3 is built from 15 residues.

This clonotype came up many times. The rearrangement links TRBV28 to TRBJ2-2; no reliable D call. The length of the CDR3 is 15 residues. V lost 5 bases and J 1 base, leaving 11 bases between the germline ends. Germline V gene lookup returns CDR1 MDHEN and CDR2 SYDVKM. The CDR3 here is CASSLLLKNTGELFF. In nucleotides, the CDR3 is TGTGCCAGCAGTCTACTACTTAAGAACACCGGGGAGCTGTTTTTT.

This clonotype has more than one count but fewer than ten. Here the CDR3 DNA reads TGCGCCAGCAGCTCCCCGGGGGGAGCGGATACGCAGTATTTT. It encodes CASSSPGGADTQYF. The chain employs TRBV5-1 and TRBJ2-3; 7 positions match TRBD2. CDR3 length equals 14 residues. After removal of 3 bases from V and 6 bases from J, the junction contained 7 bases not matched to a gene. Germline CDR1 is SGHRS and CDR2 is YFSETQ.

This clonotype was observed at least ten times. The J gene is TRBJ2-5, the V gene TRBV9; 9 nucleotides match TRBD1. The CDR3 totals 16 residues. Germline V gene data show CDR1 as SGDLS and CDR2 as YYNGEE. Trimming removed 4 bases from V and 4 bases from J; junction bases left unmatched: 11. The CDR3, as DNA: TGTGCCAGCAGCTTAACTGGGACAGGGCATCGAGAGACCCAGTACTTC. Translating gives CASSLTGTGHRETQYF.

This clonotype was recorded a few times. As DNA, the CDR3 is TGTGCCAGCAGCCCACTTTTAGCGGAAACCTCTACGGAGCAGTACTTC. Protein sequence: CASSPLLAETSTEQYF. This chain uses TRBV7-9 with TRBJ2-7; possible D gene TRBD2, 6 bases. The CDR3 is 16 residues long. The germline V gene has CDR1 SEHNR and CDR2 FQNEAQ (reference sequence). V was cut by 5 bases and J by 7 bases, with 24 bases left in between.

This clonotype was observed many times. The chain links TRBV7-2 to TRBJ1-5; D gene uncertain. Per the germline V gene, CDR1 is SGHTA and CDR2 is FQGNSA. V shed 1 base and J shed 10 bases, with 11 bases lying between them. This CDR3 has 13 amino acids. The CDR3 sequence: CASSLDAGGPQHF. The CDR3 DNA sequence: TGTGCCAGCAGCTTAGACGCCGGCGGACCCCAGCATTTT.

Many counts were recorded for this clonotype. The genes are TRBV19 and TRBJ2-1; no definite D call. The CDR3 is 15 residues long. CDR1 and CDR2 from the germline V gene are LNHDA and SQIVND (reference sequence). V lost 4 bases and J lost 5, with 15 bases in between. CDR3 in amino acids: CASSTSSLLNNEQFF. CDR3 DNA: TGTGCCAGTAGTACCTCTTCACTTTTAAACAATGAGCAGTTCTTC. Drawing the rest from reference TRBV19 and TRBJ2-1, the complete variable domain is DGGITQSPKYLFRKEGQNVTLSCEQNLNHDAMYWYRQDPGQGLRLIYYSQIVNDFQKGDIAEGYSVSREKKESFPLTVTSAQKNPTAFYLCASSTSSLLNNEQFFGPGTRLTVL.

This clonotype has ten or more counts. V and J are TRBV7-8 and TRBJ2-1; D might be TRBD1 or TRBD2, each matching 6 bases. Germline loops: CDR1 SGHVS, CDR2 FQNEAQ. V lost 2 bases and J lost 7, with 21 bases in between. This CDR3 contains 17 residues. CDR3 nucleotides: TGTGCCAGCAGCTTACGAGTCCGGGACAAGGGAGGAAATGAGCAGTTCTTC. Its protein product is CASSLRVRDKGGNEQFF.

The rearrangement uses TRBV7-2 and TRBJ1-2; maybe TRBD1 (5 bases). Trimming pared 3 bases from V and 4 bases from J, leaving 12 bases between. Germline V CDR1 and CDR2: SGHTA, FQGNSA. The CDR3 consists of 14 residues. The CDR3 loop is CASSFTGFGYGYTF. The CDR3, as DNA: TGTGCCAGCAGCTTTACAGGTTTCGGCTATGGCTACACCTTC.

At least ten counts were recorded for this clonotype. V gene TRBV6-4 combines with J gene TRBJ2-1; D not certain. This CDR3 comprises 13 residues. Trimming removed 0 bases at V and 3 bases at J, with 3 bases between. CDR1 is MRHNA, CDR2 SNTAGT, per germline. The CDR3, as DNA: TGTGCCAGCAGTGACTCGGACTACAATGAGCAGTTCTTC. Its protein is CASSDSDYNEQFF.

This clonotype was seen more than once but under ten times. The V gene is TRBV20-1, the J gene TRBJ2-1; D is possibly TRBD1 or TRBD2 (6 bases each). The CDR3 sequence is 15 residues long. Trimming cost V 5 bases and J 9 bases, with 23 bases left between them. The germline CDR1 and CDR2 sequences are DFQATT and SNEGSKA (reference sequence). CDR3 nucleotide sequence: TGCAGTGCTGGGGGGCTAGCAAAGGCCCACACTGAGCAGTTCTTC. Translated: CSAGGLAKAHTEQFF.

This clonotype was seen at least ten times. V and J are TRBV6-9 and TRBJ2-1; D is ambiguous. Germline CDR1 reads MNHGY; CDR2 reads SVAAGI. The CDR3 extends over 14 amino acids. V shed 7 bases and J shed 8 bases, with 18 bases lying between them. CDR3 DNA: TGTGCCAGCACCCCCGTCTTCCTGGTGGATGAGCAGTTCTTC. Amino acid sequence: CASTPVFLVDEQFF.

This clonotype was observed at least ten times. The chain couples TRBV7-2 to TRBJ2-1; unclear D gene. There are 15 residues in the CDR3. Germline V lookup: CDR1 SGHTA, CDR2 FQGNSA. V was cut by 3 bases and J by 3 bases, with 12 bases left in between. This chain's CDR3 is CASSLEPGSYNEQFF. As DNA, the CDR3 is TGTGCCAGCAGCTTGGAACCCGGAAGCTACAATGAGCAGTTCTTC.

This clonotype was picked up many times. The rearrangement links TRBV6-6 to TRBJ2-7; D could derive from TRBD1 or TRBD2 (5 bases each). V was clipped by 2 bases and J by 3 bases, with 8 bases between them. The CDR3 covers 13 residues. Germline CDR1 reads MNHNY; CDR2 reads SVGAGI (reference sequence). The CDR3 DNA reads as TGTGCCAGCAGTTACGGGACCTTCTACGAGCAGTACTTC. It translates to CASSYGTFYEQYF.

This clonotype was seen ten or more times. This rearrangement joins TRBV11-2 to TRBJ2-7; 9 nucleotides line up with TRBD1. Germline CDR1 SGHAT, CDR2 FQNNGV. This CDR3 contains 17 residues. Losses at the gene ends were 1 base for V and 5 bases for J; bases not matched to a gene: 12. The CDR3 nucleotides read TGTGCCAGCAGCTTAGCCCCCACCGGGACAGGGATCAACGAGCAGTACTTC. Encoded protein: CASSLAPTGTGINEQYF.

This clonotype was found many times. The chain has TRBV5-6 and TRBJ1-1; TRBD1 agrees at 9 bases. V lost 4 bases to trimming and J lost 7 bases; unmatched junction nucleotides: 11. Germline V gene lookup returns CDR1 SGHDT and CDR2 YYEEEE. CDR3 length: 15 amino acids. The CDR3 loop is CASSVGMGQGGEAFF. For the CDR3, the DNA is TGTGCCAGCAGCGTGGGGATGGGACAGGGCGGTGAAGCTTTCTTT.

This clonotype was detected only a few times. The rearrangement uses TRBV18 and TRBJ1-5, with 7 nucleotides matching TRBD1. Germline V gene sequence: CDR1 KGHSH, CDR2 LQKENI. After removal of 1 base from V and 5 bases from J, the junction contained 5 bases not matched to a gene. CDR3 size: 15 residues. The CDR3 loop is CASSPLAGGHQPQHF. The CDR3 DNA is TGTGCCAGCTCACCACTTGCAGGGGGTCATCAGCCCCAGCATTTT.

This clonotype has only a few counts. The chain employs TRBV12-3 or TRBV12-4 and TRBJ2-4; D may match TRBD1 or TRBD2 (5 bases each). The length of the CDR3 is 13 residues. V gave up 1 base and J gave up 6 bases, with 7 bases separating them. CDR3 residues: CASSLGDGNIQYF. DNA for the CDR3: TGTGCCAGCAGTTTAGGGGACGGAAACATTCAGTACTTC.

This chain connects TRBV6-1 to TRBJ2-1, with D tentatively TRBD2 (6 bases). CDR1 and CDR2 from the germline V gene are MNHNS and SASEGT. V lost 0 bases, J lost 4 bases, and 10 bases lay in between. The CDR3 is made up of 15 amino acids. The CDR3 sequence: CASSEAGGTYNEQFF. CDR3 coding DNA: TGTGCCAGCAGTGAAGCCGGGGGAACTTACAATGAGCAGTTCTTC.

This clonotype was counted a few times. This rearrangement joins TRBV6-6 to TRBJ1-4; possibly TRBD1 for D (6 bases). CDR3 length: 15 residues. V dropped 0 bases and J dropped 7 bases, with 12 bases sitting between them. Per the germline V gene, CDR1 is MNHNY and CDR2 is SVGAGI (reference sequence). CDR3 nucleotides: TGTGCCAGCAGTTACTCGAGGGGGGCCGGTGAAAAACTGTTTTTT. Protein: CASSYSRGAGEKLFF.

The V gene is TRBV9, the J gene TRBJ2-7, with 14 positions matching TRBD2. The ends lost 0 bases at V and 5 bases at J; junction bases unmatched: 7. CDR3 length: 17 residues. Germline CDR1 and CDR2: SGDLS and YYNGEE. The CDR3 reads CASSVDVSGLAGDEQYF. CDR3 DNA sequence: TGTGCCAGCAGCGTAGATGTGTCGGGACTAGCGGGAGACGAGCAGTACTTC.

This clonotype was counted many times. The chain links TRBV7-2 to TRBJ2-7; TRBD1 aligns across 10 bases. V gave up 5 bases and J gave up 4 bases; unmatched junction bases: 5. CDR3 length equals 14 residues. The germline V gene encodes CDR1 SGHTA and CDR2 FQGNSA. CDR3 bases: TGTGCCAGCAGCGAACGGACAGGGGGGTACGAGCAGTACTTC. It specifies CASSERTGGYEQYF.

This clonotype occurred many times. The J gene is TRBJ2-7, the V gene TRBV2; D gene unclear. Deletions cut 3 bases from V and 2 bases from J, with 8 bases between. The length of the CDR3 is 13 residues. Germline V CDR1 and CDR2: SNHLY, FYNNEI. The DNA for the CDR3 is TGTGCCAGCAGTGAGAGCCAAACCTACGAGCAGTACTTC. Translation gives CASSESQTYEQYF. Drawing the rest from reference TRBV2 and TRBJ2-7, the complete variable domain is EPEVTQTPSHQVTQMGQEVILRCVPISNHLYFYWYRQILGQKVEFLVSFYNNEISEKSEIFDDQFSVERPDGSNFTLKIRSTKLEDSAMYFCASSESQTYEQYFGPGTRLTVT.

The chain joins TRBV18 to TRBJ1-1, with D possibly TRBD1 on 6 matching bases. This CDR3 region has 14 residues. Per the germline V gene, CDR1 is KGHSH and CDR2 is LQKENI. V lost 3 bases to trimming and J lost 4 bases, with 12 bases between them. This CDR3 reads CASSPNRVPTEAFF. Written as DNA, the CDR3 is TGTGCCAGCTCACCGAACAGGGTTCCCACTGAAGCTTTCTTT.

This clonotype was observed at least ten times. This chain connects TRBV20-1 to TRBJ2-1; D is unclear. V lost 0 bases and J lost 7, with 13 bases in between. CDR3 length equals 14 residues. Germline lookup yields CDR1 DFQATT and CDR2 SNEGSKA (reference sequence). The CDR3 nucleotides are TGCAGTGCTAGAGATCCTAACTTACGGAATGAGCAGTTCTTC. Translation: CSARDPNLRNEQFF.

V gene TRBV4-2 combines with J gene TRBJ1-3; D might be TRBD1 (6 bases). The CDR3 runs to 17 residues. V dropped 0 bases and J dropped 2 bases, with 14 bases sitting between them. Germline CDR1 and CDR2: LGHNA and YNFKEQ. CDR3 bases: TGTGCCAGCAGCCAAGATCAGGGGTCCCAAGCTGGAAACACCATATATTTT. Residues: CASSQDQGSQAGNTIYF.

This clonotype has a handful of counts. The chain employs TRBV28 and TRBJ1-1; D is unclear. V was clipped by 2 bases and J by 9 bases, with 16 bases between them. The CDR3 is 14 amino acids. Per germline, CDR1 MDHEN and CDR2 SYDVKM. This CDR3 reads CASSLGGAYAQAFF. DNA for the CDR3: TGTGCCAGCAGTTTAGGCGGAGCTTACGCCCAAGCTTTCTTT.

This clonotype was seen ten or more times. The chain links TRBV25-1 to TRBJ2-2, with a possible D match to TRBD2 (6 bases). V shed 2 bases and J shed 0 bases, with 10 bases lying between them. Germline CDR1 MGHDK, CDR2 SYGVNS. The CDR3 has 16 residues. CDR3 residues: CASSESSSANTGELFF. DNA for the CDR3: TGTGCCAGCAGTGAAAGCTCTAGCGCGAACACCGGGGAGCTGTTTTTT.